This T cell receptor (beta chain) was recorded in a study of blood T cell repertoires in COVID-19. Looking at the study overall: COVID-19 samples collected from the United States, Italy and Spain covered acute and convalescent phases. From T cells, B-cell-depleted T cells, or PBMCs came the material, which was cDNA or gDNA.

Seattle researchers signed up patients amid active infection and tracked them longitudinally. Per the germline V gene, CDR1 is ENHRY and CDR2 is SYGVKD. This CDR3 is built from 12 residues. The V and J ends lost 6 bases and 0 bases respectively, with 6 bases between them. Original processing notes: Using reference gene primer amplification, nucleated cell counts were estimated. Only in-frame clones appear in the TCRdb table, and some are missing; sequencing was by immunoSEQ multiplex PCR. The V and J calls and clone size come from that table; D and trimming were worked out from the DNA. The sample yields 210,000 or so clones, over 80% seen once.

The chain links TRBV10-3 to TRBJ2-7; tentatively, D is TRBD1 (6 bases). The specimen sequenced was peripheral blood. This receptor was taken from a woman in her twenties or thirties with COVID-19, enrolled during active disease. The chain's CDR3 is CAIRDSSYEQYF. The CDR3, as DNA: TGTGCCATCAGGGACAGCTCCTACGAGCAGTACTTC.